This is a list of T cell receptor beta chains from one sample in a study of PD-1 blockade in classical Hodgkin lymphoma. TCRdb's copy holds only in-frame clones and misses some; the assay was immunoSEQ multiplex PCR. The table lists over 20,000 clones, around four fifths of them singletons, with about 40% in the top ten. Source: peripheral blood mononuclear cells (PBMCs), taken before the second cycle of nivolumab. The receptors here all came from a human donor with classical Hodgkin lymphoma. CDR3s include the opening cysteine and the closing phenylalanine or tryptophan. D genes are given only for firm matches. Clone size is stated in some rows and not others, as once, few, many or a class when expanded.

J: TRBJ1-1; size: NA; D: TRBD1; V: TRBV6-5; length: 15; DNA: TGTGCCAGCAGAACCAGGGGGCTCATGAACACTGAAGCTTTCTTT; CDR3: CASRTRGLMNTEAFF
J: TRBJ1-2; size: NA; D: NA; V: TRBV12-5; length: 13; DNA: TGTGCTAGTGGTCCTCGGGCAGTAAGTGGCTACACCTTC; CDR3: CASGPRAVSGYTF
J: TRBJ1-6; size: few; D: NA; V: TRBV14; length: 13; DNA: TGTGCCAGCAGCCAAGGTGCAGGATCACCCCTCCACTTT; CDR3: CASSQGAGSPLHF
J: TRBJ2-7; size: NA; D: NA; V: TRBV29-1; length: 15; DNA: TGCAGCGTGAGAGACAGAGGGGGACTTCGTTACGAGCAGTACTTC; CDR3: CSVRDRGGLRYEQYF
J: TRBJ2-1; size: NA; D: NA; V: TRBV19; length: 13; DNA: TGTGCCAGTAGCCCGTTACAGGAAACTGAGCAGTTCTTC; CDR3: CASSPLQETEQFF
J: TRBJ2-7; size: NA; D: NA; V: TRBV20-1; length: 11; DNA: TGCAGTGCTAGTTGGGACTACGAGCAGTACTTC; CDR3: CSASWDYEQYF
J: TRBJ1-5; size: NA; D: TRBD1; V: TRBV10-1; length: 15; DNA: TGCGCCAGCACCTTCGACAGGGAAGGGACTCAGCCCCAGCATTTT; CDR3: CASTFDREGTQPQHF
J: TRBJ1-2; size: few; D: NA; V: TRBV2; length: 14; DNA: TGTGCCAGCAGCGCCGGGACGCAATTCTATGGCTACACCTTC; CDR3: CASSAGTQFYGYTF
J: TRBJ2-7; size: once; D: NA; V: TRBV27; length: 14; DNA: TGTGCCAGCAGTTTGTTGACAAAAACCTACGAGCAGTACTTC; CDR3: CASSLLTKTYEQYF
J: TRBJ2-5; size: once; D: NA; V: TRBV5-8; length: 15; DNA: TGTGCCAGCAGCTTGGACAGGACGTCCCAAGAGACCCAGTACTTC; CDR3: CASSLDRTSQETQYF
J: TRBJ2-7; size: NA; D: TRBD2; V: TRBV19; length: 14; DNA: TGTGCCAGTAGTCCGGGGGGGAGCTCCTACGAGCAGTACTTC; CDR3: CASSPGGSSYEQYF
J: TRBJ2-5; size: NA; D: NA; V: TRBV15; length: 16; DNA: TGTGCCACCAGCAGCCGAGCCCAAGGATACCAAGAGACCCAGTACTTC; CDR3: CATSSRAQGYQETQYF
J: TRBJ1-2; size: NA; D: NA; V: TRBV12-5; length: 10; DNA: TGTGCTAGTGGGCGGTATGGCTACACCTTC; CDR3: CASGRYGYTF
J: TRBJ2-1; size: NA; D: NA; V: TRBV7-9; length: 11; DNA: TGTGCCAGCAGCTACAACAATGAGCAGTTCTTC; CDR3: CASSYNNEQFF
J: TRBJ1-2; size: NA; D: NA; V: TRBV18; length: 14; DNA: TGTGCCAGCTCACCACCGGGGGGGAACTATGGCTACACCTTC; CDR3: CASSPPGGNYGYTF
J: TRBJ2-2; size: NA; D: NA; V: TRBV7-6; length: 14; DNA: TGTGCCAGCAGCTTGACCACGAACACCGGGGAGCTGTTTTTT; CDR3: CASSLTTNTGELFF
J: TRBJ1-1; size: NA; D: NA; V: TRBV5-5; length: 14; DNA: TGTGCCAGCAGCTTGCAGGACGAAGGGACTGAAGCTTTCTTT; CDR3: CASSLQDEGTEAFF
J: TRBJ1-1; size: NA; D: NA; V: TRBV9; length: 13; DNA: TGTGCCAGCAGCGTACAGGGGCAAACTGAAGCTTTCTTT; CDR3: CASSVQGQTEAFF
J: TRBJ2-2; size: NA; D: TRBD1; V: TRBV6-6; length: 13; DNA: TGTGCCACTTGGGGACAGGGGACCGGGGAGCTGTTTTTT; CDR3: CATWGQGTGELFF
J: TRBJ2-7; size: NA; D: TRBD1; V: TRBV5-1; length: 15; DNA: TGCGCCAGCAGGACCGGGACAGGTAGCTCCTACGAGCAGTACTTC; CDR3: CASRTGTGSSYEQYF
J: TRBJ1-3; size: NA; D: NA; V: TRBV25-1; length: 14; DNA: TGTGCCAGCAGTGAACTCAGCTCTGGAAACACCATATATTTT; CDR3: CASSELSSGNTIYF
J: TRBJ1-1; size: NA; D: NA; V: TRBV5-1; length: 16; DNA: TGCGCCAGCAGCTTGGGTTTTGGGCCCATGAACACTGAAGCTTTCTTT; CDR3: CASSLGFGPMNTEAFF
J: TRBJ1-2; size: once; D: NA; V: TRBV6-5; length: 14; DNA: TGTGCCAGCAGTCCCCCGGGACACTCCTATGGCTACACCTTC; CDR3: CASSPPGHSYGYTF
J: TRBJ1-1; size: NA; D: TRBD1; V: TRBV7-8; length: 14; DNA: TGTGCCAGCAGCTTAGGGGACAGGGACACTGAAGCTTTCTTT; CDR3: CASSLGDRDTEAFF
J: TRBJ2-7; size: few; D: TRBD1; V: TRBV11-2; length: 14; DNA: TGTGCCAGCAGCCGATCCGGGACAGACTACGAGCAGTACTTC; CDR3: CASSRSGTDYEQYF
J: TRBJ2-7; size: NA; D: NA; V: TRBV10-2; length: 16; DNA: TGCGCCAGCAGTGAGTCGAATGGCAAGAGAATCTACGAGCAGTACTTC; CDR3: CASSESNGKRIYEQYF
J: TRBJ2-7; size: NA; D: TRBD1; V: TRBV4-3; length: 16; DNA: TGCGCCAGCAGCCAAGAGAGGACAGGGGCATCCTACGAGCAGTACTTC; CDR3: CASSQERTGASYEQYF
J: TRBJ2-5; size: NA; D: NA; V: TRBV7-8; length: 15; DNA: TGTGCCAGCAGCTTAATTCGCGGACGCCAAGAGACCCAGTACTTC; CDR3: CASSLIRGRQETQYF
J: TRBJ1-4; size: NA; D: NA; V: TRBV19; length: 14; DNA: TGTGCCAGTAGAGGCAGGGACGGAAACGAAAAACTGTTTTTT; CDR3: CASRGRDGNEKLFF
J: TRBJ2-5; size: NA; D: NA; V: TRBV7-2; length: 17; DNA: TGTGCCAGCAGCTCTACTCGGCCAAACCGATACCAAGAGACCCAGTACTTC; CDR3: CASSSTRPNRYQETQYF
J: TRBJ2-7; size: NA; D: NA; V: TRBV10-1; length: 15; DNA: TGCGCCAGCAGCATGGACAGCTCTAGCTCCTACGAGCAGTACTTC; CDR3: CASSMDSSSSYEQYF